This TCR beta chain derives from a study of regulatory T cells in long-lasting Graves disease. Broader study findings: Persistent disease preferred TRBV28, TRBJ1-2 and TRBJ2-5. With some 2,700 shared public clonotypes, persistent patients exceeded new patients, who shared about a thousand. Graves' patients with persistent disease showed TCR diversity lower than patients newly diagnosed.

Documented time point: newly diagnosed GD, antithyroid drugs for less than 3 months. PBMC RNA served as the TCR library source. The V gene end was trimmed by 5 bases and the J gene end by 10 bases; junction bases not matched to a gene: 19. The CDR3 runs 18 residues. Looked up from germline, CDR1 is SGHTA and CDR2 is FQGNSA. With regard to this clonotype: Its antigen is currently unknown.

Building the TCR beta libraries relied on iRepertoire HTBI primers, and CDR3 regions underwent Arm-PCR. In the source study's methods: Taken together, the samples had fewer than 70 TRBV and 13 to 15 TRBJ segments identified. TCRdb passed the multiplex PCR reads through MiXCR, listing each CDR3 protein once. What appears here as the V and J calls and clone size reflects TCRdb's work, not the paper's. The sample records under 500,000 distinct CDR3 sequences, around 17% being singletons. Another study also made use of these data, one on T cells in Graves' hyperthyroidism and ophthalmopathy.

The receptor was derived from a woman aged 25 to 39 with Graves disease. The source was peripheral blood mononuclear cells (PBMCs), collected at new diagnosis, from a patient treated with antithyroid drugs. The chain is built from TRBV7-2 and TRBJ2-1, with 11 nucleotides matching TRBD2. CDR3 sequence (DNA): TGTGCCAGCAGCCTGAGAGGGGTTGCTAGCGGGAGGCCGTGGGAGCAGTTCTTC. Its protein is CASSLRGVASGRPWEQFF.